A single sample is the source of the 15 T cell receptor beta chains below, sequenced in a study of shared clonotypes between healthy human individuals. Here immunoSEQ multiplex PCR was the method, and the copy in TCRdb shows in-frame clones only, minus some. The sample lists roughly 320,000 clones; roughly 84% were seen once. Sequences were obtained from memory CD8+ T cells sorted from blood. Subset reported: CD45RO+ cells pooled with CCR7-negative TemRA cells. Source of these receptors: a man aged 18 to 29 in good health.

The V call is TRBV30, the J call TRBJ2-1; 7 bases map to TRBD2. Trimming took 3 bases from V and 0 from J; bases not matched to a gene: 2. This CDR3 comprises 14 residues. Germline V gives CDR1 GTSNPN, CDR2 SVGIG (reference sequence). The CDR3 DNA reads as TGTGCCTGGAGCCTAGCGGACTCCTACAATGAGCAGTTCTTC. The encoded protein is CAWSLADSYNEQFF.

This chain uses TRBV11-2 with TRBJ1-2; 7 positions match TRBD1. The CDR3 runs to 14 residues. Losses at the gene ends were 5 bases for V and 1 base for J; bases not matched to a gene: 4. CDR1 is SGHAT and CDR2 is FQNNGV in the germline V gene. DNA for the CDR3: TGTGCCAGCAGCCTGAACAGGGGTAACTATGGCTACACCTTC. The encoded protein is CASSLNRGNYGYTF.

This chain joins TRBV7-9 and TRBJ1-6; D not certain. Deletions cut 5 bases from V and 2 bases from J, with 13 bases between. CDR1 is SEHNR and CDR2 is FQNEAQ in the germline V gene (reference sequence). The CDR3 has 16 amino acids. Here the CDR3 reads CASSQSPVTYNSPLHF. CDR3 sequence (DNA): TGTGCCAGCAGCCAAAGTCCAGTAACCTATAATTCACCCCTCCACTTT.

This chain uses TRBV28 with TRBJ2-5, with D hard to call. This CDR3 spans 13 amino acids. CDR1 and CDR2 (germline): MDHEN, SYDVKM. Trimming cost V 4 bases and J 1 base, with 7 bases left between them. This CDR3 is CASSSGPQETQYF. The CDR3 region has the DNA TGTGCCAGCAGTTCCGGACCCCAAGAGACCCAGTACTTC.

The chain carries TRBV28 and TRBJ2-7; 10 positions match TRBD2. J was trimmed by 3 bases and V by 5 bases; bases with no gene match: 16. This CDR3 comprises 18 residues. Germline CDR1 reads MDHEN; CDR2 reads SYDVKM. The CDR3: CASSTTMGLAGVIYEQYF. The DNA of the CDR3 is TGTGCCAGCAGTACAACAATGGGGCTAGCGGGAGTTATCTACGAGCAGTACTTC.

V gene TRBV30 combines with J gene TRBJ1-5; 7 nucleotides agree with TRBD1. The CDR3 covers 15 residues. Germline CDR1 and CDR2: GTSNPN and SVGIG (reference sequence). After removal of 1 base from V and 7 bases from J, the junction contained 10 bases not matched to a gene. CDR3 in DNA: TGTGCCTGGAGTGGGGAAAACAGGGGAGGGCAGCCCCAGCATTTT. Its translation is CAWSGENRGGQPQHF.

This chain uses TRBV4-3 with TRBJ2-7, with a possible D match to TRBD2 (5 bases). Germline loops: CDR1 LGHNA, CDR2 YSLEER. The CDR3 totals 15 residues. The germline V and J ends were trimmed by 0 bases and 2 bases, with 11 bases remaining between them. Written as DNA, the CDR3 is TGCGCCAGCAGCCAAGATTTGGTTAGCGCCTACGAGCAGTACTTC. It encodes CASSQDLVSAYEQYF.

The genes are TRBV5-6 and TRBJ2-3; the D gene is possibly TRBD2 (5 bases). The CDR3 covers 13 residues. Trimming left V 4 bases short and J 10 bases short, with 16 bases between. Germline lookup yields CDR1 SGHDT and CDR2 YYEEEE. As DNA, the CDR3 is TGTGCCAGCAGCCCTTCTACGGGGTTGGCGCAGTATTTT. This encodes CASSPSTGLAQYF.

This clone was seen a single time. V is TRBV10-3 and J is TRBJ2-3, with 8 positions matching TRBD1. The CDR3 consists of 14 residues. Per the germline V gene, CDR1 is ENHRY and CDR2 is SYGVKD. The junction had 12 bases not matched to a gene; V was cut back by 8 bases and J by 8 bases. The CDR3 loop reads CAIAGRQGRVTQYF. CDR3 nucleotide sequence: TGTGCCATCGCCGGCCGACAGGGGCGGGTTACGCAGTATTTT.

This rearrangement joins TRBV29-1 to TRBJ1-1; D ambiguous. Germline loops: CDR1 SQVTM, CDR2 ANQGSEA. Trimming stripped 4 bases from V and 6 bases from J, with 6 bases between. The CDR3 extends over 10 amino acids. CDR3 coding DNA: TGCAGCGTTGTCACAGCTGAAGCTTTCTTT. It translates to CSVVTAEAFF.

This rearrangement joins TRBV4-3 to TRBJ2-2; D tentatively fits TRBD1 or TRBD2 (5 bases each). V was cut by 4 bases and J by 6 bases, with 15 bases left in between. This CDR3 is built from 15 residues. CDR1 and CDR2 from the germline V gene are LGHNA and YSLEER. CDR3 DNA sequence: TGCGCCAGCAGCCCGGGGACGGCAGGCGCCGGGGAGCTGTTTTTT. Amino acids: CASSPGTAGAGELFF.

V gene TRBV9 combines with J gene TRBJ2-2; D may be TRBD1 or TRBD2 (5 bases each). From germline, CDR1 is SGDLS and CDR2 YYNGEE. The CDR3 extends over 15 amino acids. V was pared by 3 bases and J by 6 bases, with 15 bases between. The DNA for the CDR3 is TGTGCCAGCAGCGGACCCAAGGGGCGGGCCGGGGAGCTGTTTTTT. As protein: CASSGPKGRAGELFF.

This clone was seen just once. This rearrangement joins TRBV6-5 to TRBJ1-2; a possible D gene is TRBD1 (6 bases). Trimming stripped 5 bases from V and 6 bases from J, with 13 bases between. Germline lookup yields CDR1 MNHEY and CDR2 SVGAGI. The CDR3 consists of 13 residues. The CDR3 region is CASSQPDSDGYTF. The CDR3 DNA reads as TGTGCCAGCAGTCAACCGGACAGCGATGGCTACACCTTC.

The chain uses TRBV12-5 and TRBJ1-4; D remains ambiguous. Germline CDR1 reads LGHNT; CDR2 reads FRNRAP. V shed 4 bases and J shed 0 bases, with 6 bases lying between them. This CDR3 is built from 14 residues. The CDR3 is CASGSAATNEKLFF. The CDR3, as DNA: TGTGCTAGTGGTTCGGCTGCAACTAATGAAAAACTGTTTTTT.

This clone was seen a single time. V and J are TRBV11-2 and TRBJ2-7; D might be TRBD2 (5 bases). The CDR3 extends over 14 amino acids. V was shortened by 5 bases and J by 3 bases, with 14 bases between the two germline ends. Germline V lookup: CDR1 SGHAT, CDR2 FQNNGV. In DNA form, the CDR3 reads TGTGCCAGCAGCCTGGCGGACTCCTTCTACGAGCAGTACTTC. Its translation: CASSLADSFYEQYF.